This TCR beta chain was sequenced in a study of blood T cell repertoires in COVID-19 (dated by TCRdb to between 2020 and 2021). In terms of the full investigation: Samples from collaborators originated in the United States, Italy and Spain and spanned both the acute and convalescent phases of COVID-19. Where HLA class I and class II types were available, the types were taken from metadata supplied by the sample provider, not from assay-based typing. The repertoires were released in a freely available public database intended as a resource for research on the immune response to SARS-CoV-2. The sample metadata nearly always contained a de-identified subject ID, COVID-19 status, age in years and sex. The samples were drawn from two sources: the first 160 participants of the ongoing ImmuneRACE study, and over 1,000 subjects contributed by 6 global collaborators. Deeply sampled blood TCRbeta repertoires from subjects exposed to, actively infected with, or recovered from COVID-19 were included in the dataset. The material from the prospective study consisted of cDNA or gDNA derived from T cells, B-cell-depleted T cells, or PBMCs. Results the study describes overall, beyond this receptor: The amount of clinical and demographic metadata varied by source and participant and was provided uncurated.

Relative to germline, V is missing 5 bases and J is missing 6 bases, with 8 bases of the junction outside any gene match. The germline V gene (reference sequence) yields SEHNR for CDR1 and FQNEAQ for CDR2. From cysteine to phenylalanine, the CDR3 is 16 amino acids long. The retained sequence is limited to the CDR3, 48 bases, with the frame set at the first base. A single count supports this clone. This clone's antigen is unknown. The sample holds no much larger clone one base away, and base qualities are not on file. Whole blood was collected in K2EDTA tubes by collaborating institutions according to the institutions' own protocols. Collaborator samples were shipped for TCRbeta analysis as frozen whole blood, isolated PBMCs, or DNA extracted from either sample type. TCRbeta CDR3 regions were amplified from genomic DNA by means of the immunoSEQ Assay, a bias-controlled multiplex PCR. For the original study's pipeline: Nucleated cell counts per sample were estimated from amplification of reference gene primers within the assay. To quantify the absolute abundance of each unique TCRbeta CDR3 rearrangement, sequence reads were collapsed and filtered. For each sample, productive Simpson clonality was calculated by taking the square root of Simpson's diversity index across productive rearrangements. TCRdb took this table from immuneACCESS and kept in-frame rearrangements with V and J called. Such tables lack part of the clones; where checked against another copy, unresolved V genes explain under half of the gap, and the rest is unexplained. V and J calls plus clone size are reproduced from that table; the DNA served to infer D and trimming. The sample profile shows about 400,000 clones; around nine tenths of them were found once. 3% of the sample rests with the top ten.

The sample was peripheral blood. The sequence was obtained from a human donor in a cohort sampled during active COVID-19. Recombination connected TRBV7-9 to TRBJ2-2, with 11 middle bases fitting TRBD1. The DNA sequence follows: TGTGCCAGCAGCGTGGACAGGGGGCATCCAGCCGGGGAGCTGTTTTTT. The resulting protein is CASSVDRGHPAGELFF. Joined to the reference TRBV7-9 and TRBJ2-2 proteins, this CDR3 gives the full variable domain: DTGVSQNPRHKITKRGQNVTFRCDPISEHNRLYWYRQTLGQGPEFLTYFQNEAQLEKSRLLSDRFSAERPKGSFSTLEIQRTEQGDSAMYLCASSVDRGHPAGELFFGEGSRLTVL.